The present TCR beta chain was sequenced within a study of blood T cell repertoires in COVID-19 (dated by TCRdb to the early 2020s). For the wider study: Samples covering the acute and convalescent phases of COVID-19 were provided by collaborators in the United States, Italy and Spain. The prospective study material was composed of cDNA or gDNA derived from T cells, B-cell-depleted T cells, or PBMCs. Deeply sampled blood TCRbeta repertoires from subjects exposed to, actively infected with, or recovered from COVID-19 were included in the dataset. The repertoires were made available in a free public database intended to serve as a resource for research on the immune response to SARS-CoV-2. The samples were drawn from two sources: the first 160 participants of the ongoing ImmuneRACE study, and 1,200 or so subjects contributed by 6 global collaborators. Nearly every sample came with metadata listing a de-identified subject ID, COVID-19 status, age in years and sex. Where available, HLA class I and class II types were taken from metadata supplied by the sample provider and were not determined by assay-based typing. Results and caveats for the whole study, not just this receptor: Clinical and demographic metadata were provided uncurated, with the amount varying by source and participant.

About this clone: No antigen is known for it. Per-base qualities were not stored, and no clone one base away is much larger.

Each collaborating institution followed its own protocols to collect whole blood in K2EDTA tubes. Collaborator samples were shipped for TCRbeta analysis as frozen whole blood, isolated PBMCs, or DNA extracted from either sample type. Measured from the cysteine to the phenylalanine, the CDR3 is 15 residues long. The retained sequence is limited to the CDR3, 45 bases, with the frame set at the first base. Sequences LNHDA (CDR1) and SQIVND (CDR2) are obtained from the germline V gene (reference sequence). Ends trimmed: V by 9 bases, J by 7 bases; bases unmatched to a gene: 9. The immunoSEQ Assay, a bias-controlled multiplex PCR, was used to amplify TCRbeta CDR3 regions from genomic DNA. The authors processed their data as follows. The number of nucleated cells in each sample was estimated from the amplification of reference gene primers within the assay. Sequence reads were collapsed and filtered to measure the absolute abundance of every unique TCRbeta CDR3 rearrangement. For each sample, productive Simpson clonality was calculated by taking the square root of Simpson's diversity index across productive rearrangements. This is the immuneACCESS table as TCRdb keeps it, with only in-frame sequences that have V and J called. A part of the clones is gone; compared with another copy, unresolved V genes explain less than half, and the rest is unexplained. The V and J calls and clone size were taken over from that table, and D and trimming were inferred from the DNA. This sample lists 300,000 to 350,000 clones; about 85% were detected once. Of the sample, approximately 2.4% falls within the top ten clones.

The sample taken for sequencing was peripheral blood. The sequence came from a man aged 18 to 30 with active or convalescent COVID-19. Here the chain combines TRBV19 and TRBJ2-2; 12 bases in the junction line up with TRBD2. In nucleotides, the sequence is TGTGCCAGCCAGCCTCTAGCGGGGGGGAGCGGGGAGCTGTTTTTT. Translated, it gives CASQPLAGGSGELFF.